This TCR beta chain appears in the sequencing data of a study of T cells in Graves' hyperthyroidism and ophthalmopathy. V was trimmed by 6 bases and J by 3 bases, leaving 10 bases between them. From germline, CDR1 is SNHLY and CDR2 FYNNEI. The CDR3 has 13 residues. Study-wide points: Model output signaled ophthalmopathy a median about seven months ahead of onset.

Researchers amplified the TCR beta CDR3 regions from RNA transcripts. Using the HTBI primer set, a first-round RT-PCR was run on the TCR CDR3. TCRdb used MiXCR to reprocess the multiplex PCR reads, holding one entry per CDR3 protein. The sample lists hundreds of thousands of distinct CDR3 sequences, 35% occurring once. This clonotype was seen once. Its antigen is as yet unknown. The chain has TRBV2 and TRBJ2-3, with D maybe TRBD1 (5 bases). The sequenced material came from blood. This sequence originates from a woman aged 40 to 49 with Graves' hyperthyroidism. The CDR3: CASRSDRTDTQYF. The CDR3 DNA follows: TGTGCCAGCAGGAGTGACAGAACAGATACGCAGTATTTT.